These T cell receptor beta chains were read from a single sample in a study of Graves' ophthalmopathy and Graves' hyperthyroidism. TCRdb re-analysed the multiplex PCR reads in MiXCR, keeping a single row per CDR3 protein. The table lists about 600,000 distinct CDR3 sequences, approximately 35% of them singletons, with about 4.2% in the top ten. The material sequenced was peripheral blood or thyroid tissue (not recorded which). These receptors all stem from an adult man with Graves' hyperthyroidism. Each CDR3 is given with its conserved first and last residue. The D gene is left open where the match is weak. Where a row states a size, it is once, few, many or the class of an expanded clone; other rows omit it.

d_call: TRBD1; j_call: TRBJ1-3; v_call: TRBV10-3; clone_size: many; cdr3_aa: CAITVAADRVGNTIYF; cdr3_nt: TGTGCCATCACCGTAGCGGCTGACAGGGTTGGAAACACCATATATTTT
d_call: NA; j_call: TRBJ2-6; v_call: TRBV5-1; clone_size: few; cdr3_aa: CASSLGFGSGANVLTF; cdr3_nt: TGCGCCAGCAGCTTGGGTTTCGGCTCTGGGGCCAACGTCCTGACTTTC
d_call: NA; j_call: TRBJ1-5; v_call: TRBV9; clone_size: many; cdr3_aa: CASSVGRDQPQHF; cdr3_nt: TGTGCCAGCAGCGTAGGCCGGGATCAGCCCCAGCATTTT
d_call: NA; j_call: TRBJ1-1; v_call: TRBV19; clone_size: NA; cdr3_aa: CASSVYWGGYNEQFF; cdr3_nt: TGTGCCAGTAGTGTTTATTGGGGGGGATACAATGAGCAGTTCTTT
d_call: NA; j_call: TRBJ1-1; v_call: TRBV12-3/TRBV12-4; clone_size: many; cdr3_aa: CASITVGNTEAFF; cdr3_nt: TGTGCCAGCATTACGGTGGGGAACACTGAAGCTTTCTTT
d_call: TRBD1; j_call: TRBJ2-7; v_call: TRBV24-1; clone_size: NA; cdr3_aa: CATSEGQGVYEQYF; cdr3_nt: TGTGCCACCAGTGAGGGACAGGGGGTCTACGAGCAGTACTTC
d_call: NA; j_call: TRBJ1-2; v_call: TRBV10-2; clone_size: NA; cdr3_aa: CASSSTEGIYGYTF; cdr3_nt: TGCGCCAGCAGTTCGACAGAGGGGATCTATGGCTACACCTTC
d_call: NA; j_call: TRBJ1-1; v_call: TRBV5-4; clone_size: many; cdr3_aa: CASSTGFNTEAFF; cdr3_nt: TGTGCCAGCAGCACAGGGTTTAACACTGAAGCTTTCTTT
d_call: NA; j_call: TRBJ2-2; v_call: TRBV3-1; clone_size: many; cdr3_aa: CASTQRRANTGELFF; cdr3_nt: TGTGCCAGCACCCAGCGCAGAGCGAACACCGGGGAGCTGTTTTTT
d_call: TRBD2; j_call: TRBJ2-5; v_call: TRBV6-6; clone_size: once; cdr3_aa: CASSNPIAGLKETQYF; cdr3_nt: TGTGCCAGCAGCAACCCCATAGCGGGGTTAAAAGAGACCCAGTACTTC
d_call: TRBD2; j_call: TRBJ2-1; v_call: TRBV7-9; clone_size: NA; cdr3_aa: CASSLVWEGPYNEQFF; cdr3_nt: TGTGCCAGCAGCTTAGTGTGGGAGGGCCCCTACAATGAGCAGTTCTTC
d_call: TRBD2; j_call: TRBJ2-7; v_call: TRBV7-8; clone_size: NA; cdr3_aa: CASSLGLAAPQGVQYF; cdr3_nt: TGTGCCAGCTCCCTCGGACTAGCGGCCCCCCAAGGCGTTCAGTACTTC
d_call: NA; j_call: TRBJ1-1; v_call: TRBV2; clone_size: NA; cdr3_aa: CASPRGLAGGFRGNTEAFF; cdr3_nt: TGTGCCAGCCCCCGGGGACTAGCGGGGGGATTTAGGGGCAACACTGAAGCTTTCTTT
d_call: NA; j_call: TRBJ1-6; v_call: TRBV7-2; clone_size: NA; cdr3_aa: CARAIGQGHSPLHF; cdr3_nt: TGTGCTAGAGCAATTGGGCAGGGCCATTCACCCCTCCACTTT
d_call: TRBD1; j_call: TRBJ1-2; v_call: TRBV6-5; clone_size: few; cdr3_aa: CASSYGSDRSNGYTF; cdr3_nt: TGTGCCAGCAGTTACGGGTCGGACAGGAGTAATGGCTACACCTTC
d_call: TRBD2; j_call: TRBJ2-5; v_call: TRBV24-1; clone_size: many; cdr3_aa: CATSDPDSRTSGAQETQYF; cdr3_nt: TGTGCCACCAGTGACCCGGACAGTCGGACTAGCGGGGCTCAAGAGACCCAGTACTTC
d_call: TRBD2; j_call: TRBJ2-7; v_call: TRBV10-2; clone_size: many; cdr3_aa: CASSVLEREGREQYF; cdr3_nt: TGCGCCAGCAGTGTTTTGGAGCGGGAGGGCCGGGAGCAGTACTTC
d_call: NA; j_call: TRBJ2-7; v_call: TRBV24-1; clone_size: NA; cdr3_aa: CATSDLRSYEQYF; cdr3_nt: TGTGCCACCAGTGATTTAAGGTCCTACGAGCAGTACTTC
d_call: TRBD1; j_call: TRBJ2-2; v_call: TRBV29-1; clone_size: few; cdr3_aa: CSGRQGYTGELFF; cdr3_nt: TGCAGCGGACGACAGGGGTACACCGGGGAGCTGTTTTTT
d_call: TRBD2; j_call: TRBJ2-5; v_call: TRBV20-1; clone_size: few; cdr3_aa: CSAGALGRETQYF; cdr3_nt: TGCAGTGCTGGAGCGCTCGGGAGGGAGACCCAGTACTTC
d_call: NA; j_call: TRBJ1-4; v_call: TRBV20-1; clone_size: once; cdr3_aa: CSAKAGGEKLFF; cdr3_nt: TGCAGTGCTAAGGCCGGGGGTGAAAAACTGTTTTTT
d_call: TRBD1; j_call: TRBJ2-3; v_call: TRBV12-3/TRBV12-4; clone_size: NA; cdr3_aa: CASSDPGQNTDTQYF; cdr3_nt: TGTGCCAGCAGTGATCCGGGACAGAACACAGATACGCAGTATTTT
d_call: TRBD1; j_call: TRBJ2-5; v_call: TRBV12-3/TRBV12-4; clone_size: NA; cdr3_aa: CASSLAGQGGLETQYF; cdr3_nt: TGTGCCAGCAGTTTAGCAGGACAGGGCGGTTTAGAGACCCAGTACTTC
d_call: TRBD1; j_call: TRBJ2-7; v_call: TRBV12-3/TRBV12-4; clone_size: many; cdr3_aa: CASSPRTGGGEQYF; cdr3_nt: TGTGCCAGCAGTCCCCGGACAGGGGGCGGCGAGCAGTACTTC
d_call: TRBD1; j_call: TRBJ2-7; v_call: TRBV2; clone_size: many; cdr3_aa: CASRTGISYEQYF; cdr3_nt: TGTGCCAGCCGGACAGGGATCTCGTACGAGCAGTACTTC
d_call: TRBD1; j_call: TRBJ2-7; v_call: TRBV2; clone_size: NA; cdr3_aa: CASSAYGTASSYEQYF; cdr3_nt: TGTGCCAGCAGTGCTTACGGGACAGCGAGCTCCTACGAGCAGTACTTC
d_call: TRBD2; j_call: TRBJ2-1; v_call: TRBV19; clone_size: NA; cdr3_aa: CASTWTSGSGEQFF; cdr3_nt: TGTGCCAGTACTTGGACTAGCGGGTCGGGTGAGCAGTTCTTC
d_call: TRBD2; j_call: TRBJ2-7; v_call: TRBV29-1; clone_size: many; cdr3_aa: CSVVRGGSPLIGEQYF; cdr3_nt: TGCAGCGTTGTGCGGGGGGGCTCCCCTCTAATCGGCGAGCAGTACTTC
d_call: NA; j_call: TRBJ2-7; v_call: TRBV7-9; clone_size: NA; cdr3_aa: CASSLFGGEYSYEQYF; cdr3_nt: TGTGCCAGCAGCCTCTTCGGGGGAGAGTACTCCTACGAGCAGTACTTC
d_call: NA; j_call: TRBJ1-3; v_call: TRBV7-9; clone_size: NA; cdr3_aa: CASSFRGPESGNTIYF; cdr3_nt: TGTGCCAGCAGCTTCCGGGGACCAGAATCCGGAAACACCATATATTTT
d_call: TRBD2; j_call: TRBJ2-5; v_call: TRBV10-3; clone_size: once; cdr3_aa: CAIGLAGGKETQYF; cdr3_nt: TGTGCCATCGGACTAGCGGGGGGTAAAGAGACCCAGTACTTC
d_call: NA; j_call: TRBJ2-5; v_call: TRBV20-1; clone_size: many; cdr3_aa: CSARLGQETQYF; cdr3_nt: TGCAGTGCCCGACTAGGGCAAGAGACCCAGTACTTC
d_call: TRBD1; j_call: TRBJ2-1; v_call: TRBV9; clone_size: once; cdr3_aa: CASSVGDSPYWDNEQFF; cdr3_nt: TGTGCCAGCAGCGTGGGGGACAGCCCTTACTGGGACAATGAGCAGTTCTTC
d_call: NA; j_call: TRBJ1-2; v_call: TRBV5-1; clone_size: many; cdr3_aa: CASSKTSSNYGYTF; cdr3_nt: TGCGCCAGCAGCAAGACATCCTCTAACTATGGCTACACCTTC
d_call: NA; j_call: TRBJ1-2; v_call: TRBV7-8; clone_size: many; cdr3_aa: CASSRKGGLEGYTF; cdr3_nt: TGTGCCAGCAGCCGCAAGGGGGGGCTAGAAGGCTACACCTTC
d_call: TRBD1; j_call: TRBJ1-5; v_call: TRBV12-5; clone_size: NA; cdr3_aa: CASGTTGDGYRNQPQHF; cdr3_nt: TGTGCTAGTGGTACGACAGGGGACGGATATCGCAATCAGCCCCAGCATTTT
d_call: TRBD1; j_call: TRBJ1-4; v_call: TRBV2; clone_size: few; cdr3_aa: CASSFSGQGSEKLFF; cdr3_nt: TGTGCCAGCAGTTTTTCAGGACAGGGGAGTGAAAAACTGTTTTTT
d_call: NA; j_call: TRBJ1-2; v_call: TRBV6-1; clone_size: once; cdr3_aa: CASSPTSLGYTF; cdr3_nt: TGTGCCAGCAGCCCCACTTCGTTGGGCTACACCTTC
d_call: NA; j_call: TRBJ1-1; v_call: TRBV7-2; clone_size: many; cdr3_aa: CASTRDTEDTEAFF; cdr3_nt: TGTGCCAGCACCCGAGACACGGAGGACACTGAAGCTTTCTTT
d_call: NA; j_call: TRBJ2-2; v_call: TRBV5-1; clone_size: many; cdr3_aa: CASSWGGTAVTGELFF; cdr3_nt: TGCGCCAGCAGCTGGGGGGGGACAGCTGTCACCGGGGAGCTGTTTTTT
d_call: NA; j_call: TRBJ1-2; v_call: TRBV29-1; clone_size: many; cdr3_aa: CSVEVGGGTGYTF; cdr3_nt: TGCAGCGTTGAAGTGGGGGGGGGAACCGGCTACACCTTC
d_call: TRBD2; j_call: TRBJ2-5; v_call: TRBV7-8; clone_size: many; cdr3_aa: CASSLREGPWQETQYF; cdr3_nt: TGTGCCAGCAGCTTACGGGAGGGCCCTTGGCAAGAGACCCAGTACTTC
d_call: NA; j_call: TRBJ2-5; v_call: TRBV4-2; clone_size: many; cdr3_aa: CASGRRSETQYF; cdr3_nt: TGTGCCAGCGGACGCCGTAGCGAGACCCAGTACTTC
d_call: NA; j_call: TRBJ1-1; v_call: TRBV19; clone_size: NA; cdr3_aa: CASTPGPGSLMNTEAFF; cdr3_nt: TGTGCCAGTACCCCGGGTCCGGGGTCCCTAATGAACACTGAAGCTTTCTTT
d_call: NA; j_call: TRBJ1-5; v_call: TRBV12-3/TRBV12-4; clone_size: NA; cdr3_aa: CASNLGQGYNQPQHF; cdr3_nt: TGTGCCAGCAATTTAGGACAAGGGTACAATCAGCCCCAGCATTTT
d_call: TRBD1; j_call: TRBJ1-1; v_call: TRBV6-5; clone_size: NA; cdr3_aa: CASRDRGITEAFF; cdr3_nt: TGTGCCAGCAGAGACAGGGGGATCACTGAAGCTTTCTTT
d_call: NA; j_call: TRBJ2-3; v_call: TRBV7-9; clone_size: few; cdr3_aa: CASRGATSTDTQYF; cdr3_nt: TGTGCCAGCAGGGGAGCAACTAGCACAGATACGCAGTATTTT